This T cell receptor beta chain emerged from a study of human thymus T cells. Study observations and caveats: Blood and thymic repertoires both appeared biased in V and J gene usage.

Generated by immunoSEQ multiplex PCR, the TCRdb table keeps only in-frame clones and is missing some. The table shows more than 45,000 clones, with approximately 95% occurring only once. A word on this clone: What it binds is not known.

Donors were healthy Finnish babies undergoing corrective operations for congenital heart defects. No fixed cell number was used; all available blood leukocytes supplied DNA. The V gene end was trimmed by 5 bases and the J gene end by 9 bases; junction bases not matched to a gene: 5. Germline V gene lookup returns CDR1 SQVTM and CDR2 ANQGSEA. This CDR3 contains 12 residues. The V and J genes are TRBV29-1 and TRBJ1-4; 8 nucleotides agree with TRBD1. This receptor was obtained from a boy under two years old with a congenital heart defect but otherwise immunologically healthy. Sequencing input: blood. The CDR3 nucleotides are TGCAGCGTTCTCCGACAGGGGCAAAAACTGTTTTTT. This sequence encodes CSVLRQGQKLFF.